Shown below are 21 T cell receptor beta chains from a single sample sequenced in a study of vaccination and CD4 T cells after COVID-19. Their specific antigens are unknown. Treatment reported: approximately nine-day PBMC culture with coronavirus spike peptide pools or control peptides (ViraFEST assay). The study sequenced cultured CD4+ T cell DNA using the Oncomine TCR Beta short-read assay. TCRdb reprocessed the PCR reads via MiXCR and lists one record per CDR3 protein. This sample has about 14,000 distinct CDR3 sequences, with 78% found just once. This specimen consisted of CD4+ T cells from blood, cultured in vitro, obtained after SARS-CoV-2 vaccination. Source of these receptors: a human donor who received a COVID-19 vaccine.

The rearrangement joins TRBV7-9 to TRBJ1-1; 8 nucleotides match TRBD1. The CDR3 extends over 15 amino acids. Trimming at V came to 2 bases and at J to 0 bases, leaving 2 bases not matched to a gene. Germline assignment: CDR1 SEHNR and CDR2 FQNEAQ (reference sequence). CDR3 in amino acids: CASSLIQGVNTEAFF. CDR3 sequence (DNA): TGTGCCAGCAGCTTAATACAGGGGGTGAACACTGAAGCTTTCTTT.

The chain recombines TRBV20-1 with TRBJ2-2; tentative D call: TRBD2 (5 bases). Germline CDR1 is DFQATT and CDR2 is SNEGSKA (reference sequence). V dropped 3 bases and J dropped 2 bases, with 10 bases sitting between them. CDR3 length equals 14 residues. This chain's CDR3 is CSARPSGNTGELFF. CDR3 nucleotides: TGCAGTGCTAGGCCCAGCGGCAACACCGGGGAGCTGTTTTTT.

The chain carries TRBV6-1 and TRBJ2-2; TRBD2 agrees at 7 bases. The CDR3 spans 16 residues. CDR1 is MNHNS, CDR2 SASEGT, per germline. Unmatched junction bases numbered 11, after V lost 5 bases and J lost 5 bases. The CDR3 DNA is TGTGCCAGCAGTCCCCGTGGACTAGTCCCGACCGGGGAGCTGTTTTTT. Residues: CASSPRGLVPTGELFF.

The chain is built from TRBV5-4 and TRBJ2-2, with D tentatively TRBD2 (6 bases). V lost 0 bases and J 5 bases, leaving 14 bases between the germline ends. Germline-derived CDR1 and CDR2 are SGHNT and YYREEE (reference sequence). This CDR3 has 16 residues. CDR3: CASSLVRGLETGELFF. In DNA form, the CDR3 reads TGTGCCAGCAGCTTGGTCCGGGGGTTGGAGACCGGGGAGCTGTTTTTT.

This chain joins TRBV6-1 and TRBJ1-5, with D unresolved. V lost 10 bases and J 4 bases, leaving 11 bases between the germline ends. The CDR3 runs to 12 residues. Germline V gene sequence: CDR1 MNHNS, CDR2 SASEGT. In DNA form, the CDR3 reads TGTGCCACCGCCGCAGAAAATCAGCCCCAGCATTTT. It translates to CATAAENQPQHF.

The DNA for the CDR3 is TGCAGTGCTTTTGCGGCTAGCGGGGGGCCCCGGGAGACCCAGTACTTC. Residues: CSAFAASGGPRETQYF. The gene calls are TRBV20-1 and TRBJ2-5, with TRBD2 matching 11 bases. Trimming cost V 5 bases and J 5 bases; bases outside gene matches: 13. Germline V gene data show CDR1 as DFQATT and CDR2 as SNEGSKA (reference sequence). The CDR3 has 16 residues.

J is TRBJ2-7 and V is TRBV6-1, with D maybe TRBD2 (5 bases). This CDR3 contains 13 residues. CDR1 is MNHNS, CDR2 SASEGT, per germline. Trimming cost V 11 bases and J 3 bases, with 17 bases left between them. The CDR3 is CAGRSAGSYEQYF. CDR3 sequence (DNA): TGTGCCGGTCGTTCTGCGGGTAGCTACGAGCAGTACTTC.

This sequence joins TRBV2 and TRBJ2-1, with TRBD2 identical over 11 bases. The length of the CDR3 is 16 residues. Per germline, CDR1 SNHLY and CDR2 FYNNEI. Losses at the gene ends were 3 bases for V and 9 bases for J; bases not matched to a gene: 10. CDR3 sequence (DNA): TGTGCCAGCAGTGATGTCGGTAGCGGGGGGGCGAGTGAGCAGTTCTTC. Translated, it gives CASSDVGSGGASEQFF.

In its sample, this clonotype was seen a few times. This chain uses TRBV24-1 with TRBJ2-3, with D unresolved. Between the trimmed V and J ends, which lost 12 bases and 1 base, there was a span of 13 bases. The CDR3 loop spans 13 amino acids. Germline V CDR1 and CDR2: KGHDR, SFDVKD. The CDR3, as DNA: TGTGCCGTCCACGCCCGGGGCACAGATACGCAGTATTTT. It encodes CAVHARGTDTQYF.

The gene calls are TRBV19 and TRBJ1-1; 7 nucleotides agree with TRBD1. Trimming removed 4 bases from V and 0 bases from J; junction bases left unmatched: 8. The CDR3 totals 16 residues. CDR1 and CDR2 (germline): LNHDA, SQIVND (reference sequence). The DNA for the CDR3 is TGTGCCAGTAGTACCCGAGACAGGGTCATGAACACTGAAGCTTTCTTT. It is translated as CASSTRDRVMNTEAFF.

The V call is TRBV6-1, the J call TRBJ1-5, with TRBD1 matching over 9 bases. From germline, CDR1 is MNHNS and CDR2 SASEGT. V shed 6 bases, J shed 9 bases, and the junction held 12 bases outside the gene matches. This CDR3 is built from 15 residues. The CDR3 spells CASRDRQGENGPQHF. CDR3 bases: TGTGCCAGCAGGGATAGACAGGGGGAGAACGGGCCCCAGCATTTT.

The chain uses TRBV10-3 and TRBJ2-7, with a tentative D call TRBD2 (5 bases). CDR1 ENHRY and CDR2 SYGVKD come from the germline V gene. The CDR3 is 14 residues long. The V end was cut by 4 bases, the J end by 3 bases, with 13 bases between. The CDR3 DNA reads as TGTGCCATCAGTGGGAGGCTAGACTACTACGAGCAGTACTTC. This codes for CAISGRLDYYEQYF.

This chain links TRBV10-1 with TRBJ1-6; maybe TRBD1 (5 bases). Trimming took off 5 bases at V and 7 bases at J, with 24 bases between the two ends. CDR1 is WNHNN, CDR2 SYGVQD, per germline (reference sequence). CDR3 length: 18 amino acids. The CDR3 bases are TGCGCCAGCAGTCCCCTCCTAAACTCGACAGTCTCCAATTCACCCCTCCACTTT. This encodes CASSPLLNSTVSNSPLHF.

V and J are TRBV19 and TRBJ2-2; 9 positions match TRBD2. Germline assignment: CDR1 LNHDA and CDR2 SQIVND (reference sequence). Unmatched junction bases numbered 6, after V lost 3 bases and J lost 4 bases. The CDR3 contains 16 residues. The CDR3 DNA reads TGTGCCAGTAGTATCCCTAGCGGGGCGGGCACCGGGGAGCTGTTTTTT. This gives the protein CASSIPSGAGTGELFF.

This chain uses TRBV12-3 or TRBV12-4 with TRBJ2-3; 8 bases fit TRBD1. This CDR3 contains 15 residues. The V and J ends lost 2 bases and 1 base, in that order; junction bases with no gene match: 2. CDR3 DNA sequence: TGTGCCAGCAGTTTATGGGACAGGCGCACAGATACGCAGTATTTT. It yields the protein CASSLWDRRTDTQYF.

The CDR3 protein is CASSLRDRVNYGYTF. CDR3 in DNA: TGTGCCAGCAGCCTCCGGGACAGGGTAAACTATGGCTACACCTTC. The rearrangement joins TRBV4-2 to TRBJ1-2; 9 nucleotides agree with TRBD1. The germline V gene encodes CDR1 LGHNA and CDR2 YNFKEQ. Unmatched junction bases numbered 5, after V lost 4 bases and J lost 2 bases. The CDR3 consists of 15 residues.

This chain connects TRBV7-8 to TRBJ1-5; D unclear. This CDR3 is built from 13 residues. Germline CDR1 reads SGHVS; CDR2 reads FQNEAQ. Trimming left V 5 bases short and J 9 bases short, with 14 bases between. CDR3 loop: CASSPSPARPQHF. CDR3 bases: TGTGCCAGCAGCCCAAGTCCGGCGCGGCCCCAGCATTTT. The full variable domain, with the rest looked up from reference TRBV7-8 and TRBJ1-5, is GAGVSQSPRYKVAKRGQDVALRCDPISGHVSLFWYQQALGQGPEFLTYFQNEAQLDKSGLPSDRFFAERPEGSVSTLKIQRTQQEDSAVYLCASSPSPARPQHFGDGTRLSIL.

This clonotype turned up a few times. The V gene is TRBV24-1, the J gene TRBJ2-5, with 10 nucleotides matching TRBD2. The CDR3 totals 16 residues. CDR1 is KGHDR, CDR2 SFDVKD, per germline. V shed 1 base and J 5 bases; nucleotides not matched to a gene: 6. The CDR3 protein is CATSDFKRGGRETQYF. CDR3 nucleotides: TGTGCCACCAGTGATTTCAAGCGGGGGGGCCGGGAGACCCAGTACTTC.

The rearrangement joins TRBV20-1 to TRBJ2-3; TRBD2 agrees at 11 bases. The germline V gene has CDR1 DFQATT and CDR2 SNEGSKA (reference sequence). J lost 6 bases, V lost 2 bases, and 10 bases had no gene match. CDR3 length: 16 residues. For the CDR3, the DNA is TGCAGTGCTAGATTTTCCGGGACTAGCGGACTTGATACGCAGTATTTT. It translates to CSARFSGTSGLDTQYF.

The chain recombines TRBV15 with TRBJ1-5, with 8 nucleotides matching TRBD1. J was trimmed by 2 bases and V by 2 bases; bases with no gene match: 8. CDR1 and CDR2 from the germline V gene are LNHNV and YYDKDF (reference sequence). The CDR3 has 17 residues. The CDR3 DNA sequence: TGTGCCACCAGCAGAAAACCGACAGGGGTGGGCAATCAGCCCCAGCATTTT. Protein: CATSRKPTGVGNQPQHF.

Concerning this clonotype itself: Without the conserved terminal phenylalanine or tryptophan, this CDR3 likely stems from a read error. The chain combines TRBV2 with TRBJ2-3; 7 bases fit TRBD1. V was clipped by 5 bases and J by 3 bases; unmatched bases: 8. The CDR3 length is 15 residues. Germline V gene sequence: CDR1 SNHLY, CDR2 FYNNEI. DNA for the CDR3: TGTGCCAGCAGTTATCCGGGACAGAGAACAGATACGCAGTATTCT. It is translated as CASSYPGQRTDTQYS.